The clone carrying this T cell receptor beta chain was counted at least ten times. The entry originates in a study of human T cells and chemical hapten exposure. The time point: healthy volunteer bleed at 6 weeks. Sequencing started from total RNA isolated from unfractionated whole blood. The CDR3 is made up of 14 amino acids. Trimming removed 6 bases at V and 7 bases at J, with 17 bases between. From germline, CDR1 is MNHNY and CDR2 SVGAGI (reference sequence). As the library was built, unique molecular identifiers were attached to individual cDNA molecules. TCRdb itself ran the RACE reads through MiXCR, one entry per CDR3 protein. The sample comprises 55,000 to 75,000 distinct CDR3 sequences, about 6% of which are singletons, and just under 3.5% rests with the top ten.

The receptor was isolated from a female donor in good health. Some clones in this sample may be carry-over from other donors' samples. The sequenced sample was whole blood. V usage is TRBV6-6 and J usage is TRBJ2-3, with TRBD2 as a possible D gene (6 bases). This CDR3 is CASRGRTIENTQYF. The CDR3 region has the DNA TGTGCCAGCAGGGGAAGGACTATCGAAAATACGCAGTATTTT.